This is a list of T cell receptor beta chains from one sample in a study of T-cell reconstitution after alpha-beta-depleted transplantation in children. Via MiXCR, TCRdb re-called the PCR reads, giving one row per CDR3 protein. The sample lists 750,000 to 950,000 distinct CDR3 sequences; about 15% were seen once. The sequences come from PBMCs, mostly from graft donor cells, collected 360 days after TCRalphabeta/CD19-depleted stem cell transplant. Receptor source: a male patient between 5 and 17 years old who had a stem cell transplant for acute lymphoblastic leukemia, so the T cells may come from the graft donor. Both conserved end residues are trimmed from each CDR3.

TRBV20-1	12	TRBJ2-2	SARPGTVTGELF
TRBV6-5	14	TRBJ2-1	ASRGGLANFHNEQF
TRBV5-1	12	TRBJ1-5	ASSPDRGNQPQH
TRBV12-5	9	TRBJ2-5	ASGLPETQY
TRBV5-1	12	TRBJ2-7	ASSLDLGQWEQY
TRBV27	13	TRBJ2-7	ACRSGQNPSYEQY
TRBV7-8	13	TRBJ1-1	ASSLDLGENTEAF
TRBV7-9	12	TRBJ2-2	ASTPGLGTGELF
TRBV20-1	11	TRBJ1-5	SALMNSNQPQH
TRBV5-1	15	TRBJ2-1	ASSLGSGGLSYNEQF
TRBV5-6	13	TRBJ1-1	ASSWGGSMNTEAF
TRBV11-2	19	TRBJ2-1	ASTLGGPSLAGPSSYNEQF
TRBV4-1	11	TRBJ2-7	ASSPAPTYEQY
TRBV5-1	12	TRBJ2-7	ASSLDREVYEQY
TRBV4-1	13	TRBJ2-7	ASSRDRGRVYEQY
TRBV6-5	15	TRBJ1-3	ASTSGQLFNSGNTIY
TRBV29-1	12	TRBJ2-1	SVGLVVSYNEQF
TRBV20-1	11	TRBJ2-2	SAKQGDGGELF
TRBV29-1	13	TRBJ1-4	SVVGSDPTNEKLF
TRBV4-1	17	TRBJ2-4	ASSQFRGLAGLAKNIQY
TRBV9	12	TRBJ2-1	ASSVEGGRNEQF
TRBV5-1	11	TRBJ1-1	ASSLDPNTEAF
TRBV7-2	12	TRBJ2-4	ASSFFGSKNIQY
TRBV4-1	9	TRBJ1-3	ASSQTNTIY
TRBV6-1	13	TRBJ2-1	ASSQLGVSYNEQF
TRBV7-9	9	TRBJ2-3	ASSKKDTQY
TRBV20-1	11	TRBJ2-7	SALRWGTYEQY
TRBV20-1	11	TRBJ1-5	SAREVLHQPQH
TRBV10-3	12	TRBJ2-1	AISERGRDNEQF
TRBV30	11	TRBJ2-5	AWKGVYQETQY
TRBV20-1	18	TRBJ2-1	SARFSKGTSGRAFYNEQF
TRBV5-1	10	TRBJ2-1	ASSLVKAEQF
TRBV5-1	13	TRBJ2-1	ASSLRSGAYNEQF
TRBV5-1	15	TRBJ2-4	ASSSVPGLIAKNIQY
TRBV7-2	12	TRBJ1-1	ASSLAWPRTEAF
TRBV23-1	12	TRBJ1-5	ASSQGTTDQPQH
TRBV20-1	13	TRBJ2-7	SAGDSERSGYEQY
TRBV12-3/TRBV12-4	17	TRBJ2-1	ASIPRDRFLAQDYNEQF
TRBV10-1	10	TRBJ2-1	ASSDASNEQF
TRBV7-2	12	TRBJ2-2	ASSLTRTVGELF
TRBV5-1	15	TRBJ1-1	ASSLHYRGQANTEAF
TRBV7-9	13	TRBJ2-1	ASSLALRPSNEQF
TRBV5-1	12	TRBJ2-7	ASAPGTNLYEQY
TRBV2	16	TRBJ2-7	TSSLGRRTSRGPYEQY
TRBV15	13	TRBJ2-1	ATSRERAHYNEQF
TRBV27	12	TRBJ2-2	ASRGRRGTGELF